Sequencing of this T cell receptor (beta chain) was carried out in a study of CD8+ T cells in alopecia areata. Study at large: Tofacitinib administration persisted for 6 to 18 months, succeeded by 6 months off drug.

Broader study findings: Normal scalp had lower clonality than lesional scalp, with alopecia totalis/universalis lesions showing this most strongly.

As for treatment: oral pan-JAK inhibitor, 5-10 mg twice daily. Following RNA extraction, reverse transcription yielded cDNA that acted as the sequencing template. Profiled with immunoSEQ multiplex PCR; TCRdb holds only in-frame clones, not every one. The data hold 170,000 or so clones, with about 60% observed a single time. As to this clone: What it binds is not known.

V shed 0 bases and J shed 1 base, with 9 bases lying between them. The CDR3 runs 14 residues. Germline V gene data show CDR1 as GTSNPN and CDR2 as SVGIG (reference sequence). The rearrangement uses TRBV30 and TRBJ1-1; D uncertain. This TCR was recovered from a human donor with alopecia areata. Sequenced here: CD8+ T cells sorted from blood, sampled at week 24, from a patient treated with tofacitinib. The CDR3 DNA follows: TGTGCCTGGAGTGTACAAGAGGGGAACACTGAAGCTTTCTTT. It yields the protein CAWSVQEGNTEAFF. The whole variable domain, filled in from reference TRBV30 and TRBJ1-1, reads SQTIHQWPATLVQPVGSPLSLECTVEGTSNPNLYWYRQAAGRGLQLLFYSVGIGQISSEVPQNLSASRPQDRQFILSSKKLLLSDSGFYLCAWSVQEGNTEAFFGQGTRLTVV.